Following are 19 T cell receptor beta chains from one sample sequenced in a study of T cell responses to AZD1222 COVID-19 vaccine. Assay used: immunoSEQ multiplex PCR; TCRdb lists only in-frame clones, some missing. The data hold some 120,000 clones, with roughly 86% observed a single time. The sample in question was peripheral blood, obtained on day 0 of AZD1222 vaccination. The origin of the receptors is an adult in good health.

CDR3 protein: CASSHTDTQYF. The CDR3 nucleotides are TGTGCCAGCAGCCACACAGATACGCAGTATTTT. J is TRBJ2-3 and V is TRBV6-2 or TRBV6-3; D unclear. The germline V gene has CDR1 MNHEY and CDR2 SVGEGT. The germline V and J ends were trimmed by 6 bases and 2 bases, with 3 bases remaining between them. CDR3 size: 11 residues.

The V call is TRBV5-1, the J call TRBJ2-2; no reliable D call. The length of the CDR3 is 14 residues. V dropped 6 bases and J dropped 1 base, with 10 bases sitting between them. The germline gives CDR1 SGHRS, CDR2 YFSETQ. The CDR3 DNA follows: TGCGCCAGCAAGGCGGTACAGAACACCGGGGAGCTGTTTTTT. The encoded protein is CASKAVQNTGELFF. Full variable domain (missing parts from reference TRBV5-1 and TRBJ2-2): KAGVTQTPRYLIKTRGQQVTLSCSPISGHRSVSWYQQTPGQGLQFLFEYFSETQRNKGNFPGRFSGRQFSNSRSEMNVSTLELGDSALYLCASKAVQNTGELFFGEGSRLTVL.

V usage is TRBV5-1 and J usage is TRBJ1-4; possible D gene TRBD1, 5 bases. Between the trimmed V and J ends, which lost 4 bases and 5 bases, there was a span of 15 bases. Germline V lookup: CDR1 SGHRS, CDR2 YFSETQ. CDR3 length: 15 amino acids. The CDR3 DNA reads TGCGCCAGCAGCCCCCGCGGGGACCAGAATGAAAAACTGTTTTTT. Its translation: CASSPRGDQNEKLFF.

The rearrangement joins TRBV7-3 to TRBJ2-7; D unclear. CDR1 and CDR2 from the germline V gene are SGHTA and FQGTGA. The CDR3 length is 13 residues. Trimming pared 2 bases from V and 2 bases from J, leaving 7 bases between. The CDR3 region is CASSLSEPYEQYF. The CDR3 bases are TGTGCCAGCAGCTTATCCGAGCCCTACGAGCAGTACTTC.

The chain is built from TRBV5-1 and TRBJ2-3; D not certain. Germline CDR1 and CDR2: SGHRS and YFSETQ. The CDR3 spans 16 residues. Trimming shortened V by 2 bases and J by 2 bases, and 15 bases separated the two germline ends. This CDR3 is CASSLSANPATDTQYF. CDR3 nucleotides: TGCGCCAGCAGCTTATCAGCGAATCCCGCCACAGATACGCAGTATTTT. Combining the CDR3 with reference TRBV5-1 and TRBJ2-3 gives the whole variable domain KAGVTQTPRYLIKTRGQQVTLSCSPISGHRSVSWYQQTPGQGLQFLFEYFSETQRNKGNFPGRFSGRQFSNSRSEMNVSTLELGDSALYLCASSLSANPATDTQYFGPGTRLTVL.

The gene calls are TRBV28 and TRBJ1-5, with a tentative D call TRBD1 (6 bases). CDR1 is MDHEN, CDR2 SYDVKM, per germline. Between the trimmed V and J ends, which lost 6 bases and 6 bases, there was a span of 24 bases. This CDR3 region has 17 residues. CDR3 protein: CASRRTGIGRSGQPQHF. CDR3 DNA: TGTGCCAGCAGACGAACAGGGATAGGGAGGTCCGGTCAGCCCCAGCATTTT.

This clone was picked up one time. This chain uses TRBV30 with TRBJ1-1, with 9 bases fitting TRBD1. The V segment lost 5 bases and the J segment 2 bases; nucleotides outside the gene matches: 9. CDR1 is GTSNPN, CDR2 SVGIG, per germline (reference sequence). The CDR3 has 15 amino acids. DNA for the CDR3: TGTGCCTGGTACTCATGGACAGGGGAAAACACTGAAGCTTTCTTT. Translated: CAWYSWTGENTEAFF.

V gene TRBV5-5 combines with J gene TRBJ1-3, with TRBD1 matching 10 bases. The germline gives CDR1 SGHKS, CDR2 YYEKEE (reference sequence). V shed 0 bases and J 9 bases; nucleotides not matched to a gene: 9. The length of the CDR3 is 16 residues. CDR3 protein: CASSLGRTGGMGTIYF. CDR3 coding DNA: TGTGCCAGCAGCTTGGGCAGGACAGGGGGTATGGGCACCATATATTTT.

The chain combines TRBV5-1 with TRBJ2-5; D gene unclear. The CDR3 spans 15 residues. Germline V gene sequence: CDR1 SGHRS, CDR2 YFSETQ. Trimming took off 3 bases at V and 1 base at J, with 13 bases between the two ends. The CDR3 loop reads CASSSATTLQETQYF. The CDR3 bases are TGCGCCAGCAGCTCAGCTACAACACTCCAAGAGACCCAGTACTTC.

Only a few counts were recorded for this clone. This chain connects TRBV11-2 to TRBJ1-4; D unclear. Germline CDR1 reads SGHAT; CDR2 reads FQNNGV. This CDR3 has 15 residues. Trimming took off 3 bases at V and 5 bases at J, with 13 bases between the two ends. The CDR3 nucleotides read TGTGCCAGCAGCTTGTACGCAGGAGGCAATGAAAAACTGTTTTTT. It specifies CASSLYAGGNEKLFF.

The CDR3 loop is CASSLEGGLAGGPLNEQFF. The CDR3 DNA sequence: TGCGCCAGCAGCTTGGAAGGGGGACTAGCGGGAGGGCCGCTCAATGAGCAGTTCTTC. The chain employs TRBV5-1 and TRBJ2-1; TRBD2 aligns across 16 bases. V shed 0 bases and J 6 bases; nucleotides not matched to a gene: 9. The CDR3 spans 19 residues. Looked up from germline, CDR1 is SGHRS and CDR2 is YFSETQ. Supplemented by reference TRBV5-1 and TRBJ2-1, the full variable domain reads KAGVTQTPRYLIKTRGQQVTLSCSPISGHRSVSWYQQTPGQGLQFLFEYFSETQRNKGNFPGRFSGRQFSNSRSEMNVSTLELGDSALYLCASSLEGGLAGGPLNEQFFGPGTRLTVL.

This chain uses TRBV19 with TRBJ2-7; D not certain. With 5 bases removed from V and 5 bases from J, the gap between germline ends came to 13 bases. This CDR3 region has 13 residues. Germline CDR1 LNHDA, CDR2 SQIVND (reference sequence). The CDR3 spells CASSPRPFNEQYF. CDR3 bases: TGTGCCAGTAGTCCTCGACCGTTCAACGAGCAGTACTTC.

The chain combines TRBV27 with TRBJ2-1; TRBD1 or TRBD2 may be the D gene (5 bases each). In germline, CDR1 is MNHEY, CDR2 SMNVEV (reference sequence). The CDR3 extends over 17 amino acids. The ends were cut back, 0 bases at V and 3 bases at J, with 15 bases in the middle. CDR3 in DNA: TGTGCCAGCAGTTTATCCTTGGGGACCCAATTCTACAATGAGCAGTTCTTC. Translated, it gives CASSLSLGTQFYNEQFF.

V is TRBV5-8 and J is TRBJ1-1; perhaps TRBD1 as D (6 bases). Germline CDR1 SGHTS, CDR2 YDEGEE. The CDR3 consists of 16 residues. Trimming cost V 3 bases and J 1 base, with 16 bases left between them. The CDR3 sequence is CASSSDGGGENTEAFF. The CDR3 DNA sequence: TGTGCCAGCAGCTCCGATGGAGGGGGGGAGAACACTGAAGCTTTCTTT.

The chain links TRBV5-1 to TRBJ2-7; 7 bases map to TRBD1. The CDR3 covers 14 residues. V shed 0 bases, J shed 0 bases, and the junction held 0 bases outside the gene matches. CDR1 and CDR2 from the germline V gene are SGHRS and YFSETQ. The CDR3 DNA follows: TGCGCCAGCAGCTTGGGGGACAGCTCCTACGAGCAGTACTTC. This encodes CASSLGDSSYEQYF.

This chain connects TRBV28 to TRBJ1-2, with a tentative D call TRBD1 (6 bases). The CDR3 is 12 residues long. Germline-derived CDR1 and CDR2 are MDHEN and SYDVKM. The V end was cut by 7 bases, the J end by 9 bases, with 15 bases between. CDR3 sequence (DNA): TGTGCCAGCACCCGAGGGGGGCGTAGCTACACCTTC. Protein product: CASTRGGRSYTF.

The V call is TRBV30, the J call TRBJ1-1, with a weak D call TRBD1 (6 bases). Germline CDR1 GTSNPN, CDR2 SVGIG (reference sequence). With 3 bases removed from V and 4 bases from J, the gap between germline ends came to 9 bases. This CDR3 is 12 amino acids long. Written as DNA, the CDR3 is TGTGCCTGGAGGTCCAGGGGCACTGAAGCTTTCTTT. Its protein product is CAWRSRGTEAFF.

J is TRBJ2-3 and V is TRBV5-4; 9 bases map to TRBD1. The CDR3 extends over 16 amino acids. V gave up 6 bases and J gave up 1 base; unmatched junction bases: 9. Per the germline V gene, CDR1 is SGHNT and CDR2 is YYREEE (reference sequence). This chain's CDR3 is CASTRYGDRGTDTQYF. As DNA, the CDR3 is TGTGCCAGCACCCGATACGGGGACAGGGGCACAGATACGCAGTATTTT.

This chain uses TRBV4-2 with TRBJ2-5, with 9 bases identical to TRBD1. This CDR3 contains 15 residues. The trim removed 4 bases at V and 4 bases at J, leaving 7 bases unmatched. Germline V gene data show CDR1 as LGHNA and CDR2 as YNFKEQ. The CDR3 DNA reads TGTGCCAGCAGCCTAGGACAGGGGCGTCCAGAGACCCAGTACTTC. Protein: CASSLGQGRPETQYF.